The rows below give T cell receptor beta chains drawn from one sample of a study of OX40 agonist ivuxolimab in advanced cancers. Some clones are missing from TCRdb's copy, which holds only in-frame ones; the method was immunoSEQ multiplex PCR. Here the sample spans about 76,000 clones, about 88% being singletons. The sequences come from CD4+ or CD8+ T cells sorted from blood, collected in a trial of the OX40 agonist ivuxolimab. These receptor sequences come from an adult with an advanced solid tumor such as melanoma, head and neck, liver or kidney cancer. Both conserved end residues are part of each CDR3. A D gene is named only where the DNA matches it firmly. Clone size appears in some rows only: once, few, many, or a class for an expanded clone.

v_call	cdr3_length	j_call	d_call	clone_size	cdr3_aa	cdr3_nt
TRBV6-5	15	TRBJ1-1	NA	NA	CASSAETGIGAEAFF	TGTGCCAGCAGCGCAGAGACGGGCATAGGCGCTGAAGCTTTCTTT
TRBV2	15	TRBJ2-2	TRBD1	few	CASSEGTGMAGELFF	TGTGCCAGCAGTGAGGGGACAGGGATGGCCGGGGAGCTGTTTTTT
TRBV7-9	16	TRBJ2-3	TRBD2	NA	CASSQRTSGSTDTQYF	TGTGCCAGCAGCCAGAGGACTAGCGGGAGCACAGATACGCAGTATTTT
TRBV6-5	14	TRBJ1-2	NA	few	CASSNPTANYGYTF	TGTGCCAGCAGTAACCCAACAGCTAACTATGGCTACACCTTC
TRBV19	18	TRBJ2-1	TRBD2	NA	CASSIGVIAGGIYNEQFF	TGTGCCAGTAGTATTGGGGTGATAGCGGGAGGGATCTACAATGAGCAGTTCTTC
TRBV18	14	TRBJ2-7	TRBD1	NA	CASSPRDRNYEQYF	TGTGCCAGCTCACCTCGGGACAGAAACTACGAGCAGTACTTC
TRBV7-3	13	TRBJ1-2	NA	NA	CASSFGQNYGYTF	TGTGCCAGCAGCTTCGGACAGAACTATGGCTACACCTTC
TRBV11-3	17	TRBJ2-1	NA	NA	CASSSFESYRGYNEQFF	TGTGCCAGCAGCTCTTTTGAATCATATCGGGGGTACAATGAGCAGTTCTTC
TRBV30	13	TRBJ1-3	NA	NA	CAGREVIGNTIYF	TGTGCCGGAAGAGAGGTTATTGGAAACACCATATATTTT
TRBV5-1	15	TRBJ2-2	TRBD2	NA	CASSFRAGEAGELFF	TGCGCCAGCAGCTTTAGGGCGGGAGAGGCCGGGGAGCTGTTTTTT
TRBV5-6	14	TRBJ2-7	NA	NA	CASSLVGLQSEQYF	TGTGCCAGCAGCTTGGTGGGCTTGCAGAGCGAGCAGTACTTC
TRBV28	14	TRBJ2-2	NA	NA	CASSFRGAIGELFF	TGTGCCAGCAGTTTCCGAGGGGCGATCGGGGAGCTGTTTTTT
TRBV11-2	15	TRBJ2-1	NA	NA	CASSWASRGLNEQFF	TGTGCCAGCAGTTGGGCGTCGCGGGGCCTAAATGAGCAGTTCTTC
TRBV30	14	TRBJ1-2	NA	many	CAWSRRTVSYGYTF	TGTGCCTGGAGTCGACGGACCGTCAGCTATGGCTACACCTTC
TRBV2	13	TRBJ2-5	NA	NA	CASSGPGEETQYF	TGTGCCAGCAGTGGGCCGGGAGAAGAGACCCAGTACTTC
TRBV28	14	TRBJ2-7	NA	once	CASSSDRLSYEQYF	TGTGCCAGCAGTTCCGACAGACTTTCCTACGAGCAGTACTTC
TRBV6-5	15	TRBJ2-3	NA	NA	CASSRVRGGADTQYF	TGTGCCAGCAGCCGCGTAAGGGGGGGTGCAGATACGCAGTATTTT
TRBV25-1	16	TRBJ1-4	NA	NA	CASSLSTGVANEKLFF	TGTGCCAGCAGTCTCTCAACGGGTGTAGCTAATGAAAAACTGTTTTTT
TRBV7-7	16	TRBJ2-5	NA	NA	CASSLGRGTSQETQYF	TGTGCTAGCAGCTTAGGCAGGGGAACTAGCCAAGAGACCCAGTACTTC
TRBV18	12	TRBJ2-5	NA	NA	CASRTEQETQYF	TGTGCCAGCCGGACTGAACAAGAGACCCAGTACTTC
TRBV28	12	TRBJ2-7	TRBD1	few	CAIQGTSYEQYF	TGTGCCATACAGGGGACGTCCTACGAGCAGTACTTC
TRBV10-2	12	TRBJ1-2	NA	NA	CASGGGARGYTF	TGCGCCAGCGGCGGAGGGGCACGGGGCTACACCTTC